A selection of T cell receptor beta chains follows, all from one sample in a study of siplizumab effects on memory and regulatory T cells. Sequencing was performed with immunoSEQ multiplex PCR; in TCRdb, only in-frame clones are kept and a portion is missing. The repertoire includes roughly 93,000 clones, around 94% of them detected once, and 1.3% sits in the top ten. The source material was non-Treg CD4+ T cells sorted from blood. These receptors originate from a human donor in good health. Each CDR3 is given with its conserved first and last residue. D genes are given only for firm matches. A row's size may be missing; if present it is once, few, many or a size class.

size	V	D	length	J	CDR3	DNA
-	TRBV7-9	-	19	TRBJ1-5	CASSFYPGPGPDSNQPQHF	TGTGCCAGCAGCTTTTATCCGGGCCCCGGTCCTGATAGCAATCAGCCCCAGCATTTT
-	TRBV28	TRBD1	14	TRBJ1-1	CASRYGTVNTEAFF	TGTGCCAGCAGATACGGGACAGTGAACACTGAAGCTTTCTTT
-	TRBV19	TRBD1	11	TRBJ1-2	CASGQGAGYTF	TGTGCCAGTGGACAGGGGGCTGGCTACACCTTC
-	TRBV6-1	-	13	TRBJ1-5	CASSEWQSGPQHF	TGTGCCAGCAGTGAATGGCAGTCAGGGCCCCAGCATTTT
-	TRBV5-1	-	14	TRBJ2-1	CASSLNRNYNEQFF	TGCGCCAGCAGCTTGAACAGGAATTACAATGAGCAGTTCTTC
-	TRBV7-8	TRBD2	19	TRBJ2-2	CASSLGSAGVAGDDGELFF	TGTGCCAGCAGCTTAGGGTCTGCGGGGGTAGCGGGAGACGACGGGGAGCTGTTTTTT
-	TRBV9	-	14	TRBJ1-2	CASSVGLTDYGYTF	TGTGCCAGCAGCGTAGGGTTAACAGACTATGGCTACACCTTC
-	TRBV18	-	13	TRBJ2-5	CASSSQGGETQYF	TGTGCCAGCTCATCACAGGGAGGAGAGACCCAGTACTTC
-	TRBV28	-	15	TRBJ1-4	CASSLGGDGYEKLFF	TGTGCCAGCAGTTTAGGGGGGGATGGGTATGAAAAACTGTTTTTT
-	TRBV5-4	-	14	TRBJ2-1	CASSHQKADNEQFF	TGTGCCAGCAGCCACCAAAAGGCGGACAATGAGCAGTTCTTC
-	TRBV28	-	14	TRBJ2-6	CASSLQSGANVLTF	TGTGCCAGCAGTCTTCAGTCGGGGGCCAACGTCCTGACTTTC
-	TRBV6-1	-	12	TRBJ1-3	CASSENGNTIYF	TGTGCCAGCAGTGAAAACGGAAACACCATATATTTT
-	TRBV29-1	-	11	TRBJ2-5	CSVLWGETQYF	TGCAGCGTTTTATGGGGAGAGACCCAGTACTTC
-	TRBV19	TRBD2	17	TRBJ2-1	CASSITGPGGSRDEQFF	TGTGCCAGTAGTATCACGGGGCCCGGCGGGAGCAGAGATGAGCAGTTCTTC
-	TRBV7-8	TRBD1	13	TRBJ2-3	CASSLSRTGLMYF	TGTGCCAGCAGCTTATCCCGGACAGGGCTTATGTATTTT
-	TRBV27	TRBD2	16	TRBJ2-3	CASSLQAGVGLDTQYF	TGTGCCAGCAGTTTACAAGCGGGAGTGGGGTTAGATACGCAGTATTTT
-	TRBV14	TRBD1	17	TRBJ1-1	CASSQGTGRPLLTEAFF	TGTGCCAGCAGCCAAGGGACAGGCCGACCCCTCCTCACTGAAGCTTTCTTT
-	TRBV30	-	14	TRBJ2-7	CAWIGSASGGGQYF	TGTGCCTGGATCGGCTCGGCTTCGGGGGGCGGGCAGTACTTC
-	TRBV2	TRBD2	14	TRBJ2-3	CATGLAGATDTQYF	TGTGCCACGGGACTAGCGGGAGCCACAGATACGCAGTATTTT
-	TRBV7-2	-	14	TRBJ1-4	CASSWDGKNEKLFF	TGTGCCAGCAGTTGGGACGGTAAAAATGAAAAACTGTTTTTT
few	TRBV28	TRBD1	16	TRBJ1-5	CASRDRQGAFSQPQHF	TGTGCCAGCCGAGATCGACAGGGGGCTTTTAGCCAGCCCCAGCATTTT
-	TRBV5-1	-	16	TRBJ2-1	CASSLELLAGKLVQFF	TGCGCCAGCAGCTTGGAACTACTAGCCGGGAAGCTAGTTCAGTTCTTC
-	TRBV4-2	-	16	TRBJ2-6	CASSPIKASGANVLTF	TGTGCCAGCAGCCCAATAAAGGCATCTGGGGCCAACGTCCTGACTTTC
-	TRBV5-1	TRBD1	17	TRBJ1-2	CASSLVRTGGFYYGYTF	TGCGCCAGCAGCTTGGTTAGGACAGGGGGCTTTTACTATGGCTACACCTTC
-	TRBV7-6	-	18	TRBJ2-1	CASSLIPSRALIYNEQFF	TGTGCCAGCAGCTTAATCCCGTCCAGGGCCCTTATATACAATGAGCAGTTCTTC
-	TRBV7-9	-	13	TRBJ2-2	CASSLATLSELFF	TGTGCCAGCAGCTTAGCGACGCTATCGGAGCTGTTTTTT
-	TRBV28	-	11	TRBJ1-1	CASSQYAEAFF	TGTGCCAGCAGCCAGTATGCTGAAGCTTTCTTT
-	TRBV7-6	TRBD1	16	TRBJ1-3	CASSFLEGADGNTIYF	TGTGCCAGCAGCTTCCTAGAGGGGGCGGATGGAAACACCATATATTTT
-	TRBV19	-	11	TRBJ2-1	CASRATNEQFF	TGTGCCAGTAGAGCGACCAATGAGCAGTTCTTC
-	TRBV5-5	-	15	TRBJ2-7	CASSFTLGHDYEQYF	TGTGCCAGCAGCTTTACTCTCGGCCACGACTACGAGCAGTACTTC
-	TRBV5-4	TRBD1	15	TRBJ1-1	CASSFPTGQNTEAFF	TGTGCCAGCAGCTTCCCGACAGGGCAGAACACTGAAGCTTTCTTT
-	TRBV9	-	20	TRBJ2-7	CASSVAGLSGAGGAAYEQYF	TGTGCCAGCAGCGTAGCCGGTCTGAGTGGCGCGGGCGGCGCCGCCTACGAGCAGTACTTC
-	TRBV27	-	14	TRBJ2-7	CASSRTAVYYEQYF	TGTGCCAGCAGTCGGACAGCGGTTTACTACGAGCAGTACTTC
-	TRBV10-1	-	17	TRBJ2-7	CASSENRTPTEDYEQYF	TGCGCCAGCAGTGAGAACAGGACACCGACGGAAGACTACGAGCAGTACTTC
-	TRBV7-9	TRBD2	19	TRBJ2-1	CASSLVVGPLAGAFNEQFF	TGTGCCAGCAGCTTAGTGGTAGGCCCACTAGCGGGAGCATTCAATGAGCAGTTCTTC
few	TRBV28	-	14	TRBJ1-1	CASSFGRKNTEAFF	TGTGCCAGCAGTTTCGGGCGGAAGAACACTGAAGCTTTCTTT
-	TRBV7-2	-	13	TRBJ1-1	CASSRGRNTEAFF	TGTGCCAGCAGTAGGGGCAGGAACACTGAAGCTTTCTTT
-	TRBV12-5	TRBD2	15	TRBJ2-1	CASGLEGLAGDEQFF	TGTGCTAGTGGTTTGGAAGGACTAGCGGGAGATGAGCAGTTCTTC
-	TRBV28	TRBD2	14	TRBJ2-1	CASSPIAGYNEQFF	TGTGCCAGCAGTCCTATAGCGGGGTACAATGAGCAGTTCTTC